Presented here are 22 T cell receptor beta chains from one specimen sequenced in a study of blood T cells in healthy people across ages. Primers used in a second PCR of roughly 6 to 11 cycles were a sample-barcoded 5' primer and a J-beta primer mix. TCRdb called the 5' RACE reads again in MiXCR, with one record for every CDR3 protein. The sample yields around 900,000 distinct CDR3 sequences, 29% seen once. Sequenced: blood. The receptors stem from an elderly woman in good health.

This clonotype was found a few times. The CDR3 DNA sequence: TGTGCCAGCAGCCCCATTTCTCACACCGGGGAGCTGTTTTTT. Translated, it gives CASSPISHTGELFF. The V and J genes are TRBV7-9 and TRBJ2-2; D ambiguous. Trimming took 5 bases from V and 3 from J, leaving 10 bases between them. The CDR3 contains 14 residues. In germline, CDR1 is SEHNR, CDR2 FQNEAQ (reference sequence).

A remark on this clonotype: At one end, the junction sequence differs from germline, possibly due to a read error. The V and J genes are TRBV7-2 and TRBJ2-3, with D perhaps matching TRBD1 or TRBD2 (5 bases each). There are 14 residues in the CDR3. The V gene's germline CDR1 is SGHTA and CDR2 FQGNSA. The CDR3 region is CVSSIGTTTDTQYF. CDR3 sequence (DNA): TGTGTCAGCAGCATAGGGACGACCACAGATACGCAATATTTT.

Regarding this clonotype: A clone one base away is much larger, so this may be a read error. The gene calls are TRBV6-5 and TRBJ2-3, with D perhaps matching TRBD1 (5 bases). The germline V gene encodes CDR1 MNHEY and CDR2 SVGAGI. This CDR3 has 13 amino acids. Trimming took 5 bases from V and 5 from J, leaving 11 bases between them. CDR3 in DNA: TGTGCCAGCAGTCCGACAGTTATAGATACGCAGTATTTT. This sequence encodes CASSPTVIDTQYF.

This clonotype was detected only a few times. The gene calls are TRBV29-1 and TRBJ2-7; a possible D gene is TRBD1 (5 bases). Trimming pared 6 bases from V and 2 bases from J, leaving 11 bases between. The germline CDR1 and CDR2 sequences are SQVTM and ANQGSEA. CDR3 length: 12 amino acids. The CDR3 nucleotides read TGCAGCGTGCGGACACCCCCCTACGAGCAGTACTTC. Translated: CSVRTPPYEQYF.

Ten or more counts support this clonotype. The chain is built from TRBV20-1 and TRBJ2-5; D is possibly TRBD1 (6 bases). The CDR3 is made up of 13 amino acids. The V gene lost 5 bases and the J gene lost 11 bases, with 21 bases spanning the gap. Germline V gene data show CDR1 as DFQATT and CDR2 as SNEGSKA (reference sequence). This CDR3 is CSAVKQGVGEQYF. CDR3 DNA sequence: TGCAGTGCTGTTAAACAGGGAGTCGGGGAGCAGTACTTC.

This clonotype was seen at least ten times. This chain links TRBV12-3 or TRBV12-4 with TRBJ1-5, with D uncertain. This CDR3 is 12 amino acids long. The V end was cut by 2 bases, the J end by 6 bases, with 5 bases between. The CDR3 DNA reads TGTGCCAGCAGTTTAATTACTCAGCCCCAGCATTTT. This gives the protein CASSLITQPQHF.

To note about this clonotype: At one of its ends the junction is not consistent with the germline gene, which may arise from a read error. This rearrangement joins TRBV6-2 or TRBV6-3 to TRBJ2-5, with D possibly being TRBD1 (5 bases). The CDR3 covers 15 residues. The germline gives CDR1 MNHEY, CDR2 SVGEGT. The CDR3 coding sequence is TGTGTCAGCATATCGACAGAAGGAAGAGAAGAGACCCAGTACTTC. As protein: CVSISTEGREETQYF.

This clonotype was observed a single time. A read error may be the cause here, since a much bigger clone is one base away. The chain employs TRBV2 and TRBJ2-4; 8 bases are a match to TRBD1. There are 14 residues in the CDR3. CDR1 and CDR2 (germline): SNHLY, FYNNEI. The CDR3, as DNA: TGTGCCAGCAGTACGACAGGGGCCAAAAACATTCGGTACTTC. Translating it yields CASSTTGAKNIRYF. The full variable domain, its missing parts supplied by reference TRBV2 and TRBJ2-4, is EPEVTQTPSHQVTQMGQEVILRCVPISNHLYFYWYRQILGQKVEFLVSFYNNEISEKSEIFDDQFSVERPDGSNFTLKIRSTKLEDSAMYFCASSTTGAKNIRYFGAGTRLSVL.

This clonotype was found a few times. One end of the junction is discordant with germline, which a read error may explain. V is TRBV20-1 and J is TRBJ2-3; 7 bases agree with TRBD2. CDR1 is DFQATT and CDR2 is SNEGSKA in the germline V gene (reference sequence). CDR3 length equals 16 residues. The CDR3 region has the DNA TGCAGTGCTGGAGATCCTATCGCGGGGGAAGGTAGTACGCAGTATTTT. Residues: CSAGDPIAGEGSTQYF.

The J gene is TRBJ2-1, the V gene TRBV11-1; perhaps D is TRBD1 or TRBD2 (7 bases each). Germline CDR1 SGHAT, CDR2 FQDESV (reference sequence). Trimming took 5 bases from V and 9 from J, leaving 20 bases between them. The length of the CDR3 is 15 residues. The CDR3 DNA is TGTGCCAGCAGCCCCCATTGGGGGAGGGACAGTGAGCAGTTCTTC. Amino acid sequence: CASSPHWGRDSEQFF. Drawing the rest from reference TRBV11-1 and TRBJ2-1, the complete variable domain is EAEVAQSPRYKITEKSQAVAFWCDPISGHATLYWYRQILGQGPELLVQFQDESVVDDSQLPKDRFSAERLKGVDSTLKIQPAELGDSAMYLCASSPHWGRDSEQFFGPGTRLTVL.

This clonotype has ten or more counts. The gene calls are TRBV18 and TRBJ2-7; D is perhaps TRBD1 (6 bases). Trimming removed 0 bases from V and 5 bases from J, with 14 bases in between. The CDR3 sequence is 15 residues long. The germline CDR1 and CDR2 sequences are KGHSH and LQKENI. In nucleotides, the CDR3 is TGTGCCAGCTCACCACCTCTCCAGGGGTTCGACGAGCAGTACTTC. Its protein product is CASSPPLQGFDEQYF.

This clonotype was counted between two and nine times. A single base separates this from a much larger clone, so it may be a read error. J is TRBJ2-7 and V is TRBV7-2, with D perhaps matching TRBD2 (6 bases). The ends were cut back, 5 bases at V and 7 bases at J, with 15 bases in the middle. The CDR3 is 13 residues long. Per germline, CDR1 SGHTA and CDR2 FQGNSA. DNA of the CDR3: TGTGCCAGCAGCCCGGGGACTTTCAATGAGCAGTACTTC. Translation gives CASSPGTFNEQYF.

This clonotype was observed many times. The V call is TRBV6-2 or TRBV6-3, the J call TRBJ2-3; D is undetermined. CDR1 is MNHEY, CDR2 SVGEGT, per germline. CDR3 length: 14 residues. The V and J ends lost 6 bases and 4 bases respectively, with 14 bases between them. The CDR3 coding sequence is TGTGCCAGCAGAGTAATCCTAGGATCAGATACGCAGTATTTT. The encoded protein is CASRVILGSDTQYF.

This clonotype was seen repeatedly, ten times or more. The genes are TRBV7-2 and TRBJ1-6; perhaps TRBD1 as D (6 bases). This CDR3 is built from 15 residues. Germline V gene lookup returns CDR1 SGHTA and CDR2 FQGNSA. V shed 1 base and J shed 9 bases, with 13 bases lying between them. The CDR3 nucleotides read TGTGCCAGCAGCTTAGATCGGGGGGCTCCTTCACCCCTCCACTTT. As protein: CASSLDRGAPSPLHF.

This sequence joins TRBV20-1 and TRBJ2-1, with 8 positions matching TRBD1. The CDR3 covers 17 residues. With 6 bases clipped from V and 0 bases from J, the junction kept 13 bases outside the gene matches. CDR1 and CDR2 from the germline V gene are DFQATT and SNEGSKA (reference sequence). The CDR3 is CSAIDRGPMGSYNEQFF. The CDR3, as DNA: TGCAGTGCCATCGACAGGGGACCCATGGGCTCCTACAATGAGCAGTTCTTC.

This clonotype appeared many times. This rearrangement joins TRBV4-3 to TRBJ2-2; TRBD1 or TRBD2 may be the D gene (5 bases each). Germline values: CDR1 LGHNA, CDR2 YSLEER. The CDR3 is 15 residues long. V was pared by 3 bases and J by 1 base, with 9 bases between. This chain's CDR3 is CASSQGTVNTGELFF. The CDR3 nucleotides read TGCGCCAGCAGCCAGGGGACGGTGAACACCGGGGAGCTGTTTTTT.

This clonotype showed up just once. This chain joins TRBV29-1 and TRBJ1-2; D may be TRBD1 (5 bases). The length of the CDR3 is 11 residues. The germline gives CDR1 SQVTM, CDR2 ANQGSEA. The CDR3 coding sequence is TGCGGCGCCCAGGGTTGCGGTGGCTACACCTTC. Translating gives CGAQGCGGYTF.

The chain combines TRBV19 with TRBJ2-5; TRBD1 aligns across 8 bases. CDR3 size: 13 residues. Germline V gene sequence: CDR1 LNHDA, CDR2 SQIVND (reference sequence). Trimming removed 2 bases from V and 7 bases from J; junction bases left unmatched: 3. DNA for the CDR3: TGTGCCAGTAGTATAAGGACAGGGAGGACCCAGTACTTC. This codes for CASSIRTGRTQYF.

In the case of this clonotype: Since a much larger clone is just one base distant, this may be a read error. This sequence joins TRBV7-2 and TRBJ2-3; 8 bases are a match to TRBD2. The length of the CDR3 is 15 residues. Germline CDR1 reads SGHTA; CDR2 reads FQGNSA. This chain's CDR3 is CASLSPGGSIDTQYF. In DNA form, the CDR3 reads TGTGCCAGCCTCTCCCCGGGGGGGAGCATAGATACGCAGTATTTT.

Of note for this clonotype: At one end, the junction sequence differs from germline, possibly due to a read error. The V call is TRBV3-1, the J call TRBJ1-4, with D perhaps matching TRBD1 (6 bases). CDR3 size: 17 residues. The germline V gene has CDR1 LGHDT and CDR2 YNNKEL (reference sequence). CDR3 region: CASSPRLRGPTNEKRFF. CDR3 bases: TGTGCCAGCAGCCCGAGGCTCAGGGGCCCAACTAATGAAAAACGGTTTTTT.

The chain is built from TRBV11-2 and TRBJ2-5, with a possible D match to TRBD1 (6 bases). The CDR3 extends over 16 amino acids. Germline CDR1 is SGHAT and CDR2 is FQNNGV. V was cut by 6 bases and J by 5 bases, with 22 bases left in between. CDR3 in DNA: TGTGCCAGCAGATTAAGAGGGTGGAACAGGGATGAGACCCAGTACTTC. This codes for CASRLRGWNRDETQYF.

The chain employs TRBV2 and TRBJ2-5, with D uncertain. The CDR3 is made up of 14 amino acids. CDR1 SNHLY and CDR2 FYNNEI come from the germline V gene. V was trimmed by 6 bases and J by 2 bases, leaving 13 bases between them. The CDR3 region has the DNA TGTGCCAGCAGCCCACCCAGGACGCAAGAGACCCAGTACTTC. It translates to CASSPPRTQETQYF.